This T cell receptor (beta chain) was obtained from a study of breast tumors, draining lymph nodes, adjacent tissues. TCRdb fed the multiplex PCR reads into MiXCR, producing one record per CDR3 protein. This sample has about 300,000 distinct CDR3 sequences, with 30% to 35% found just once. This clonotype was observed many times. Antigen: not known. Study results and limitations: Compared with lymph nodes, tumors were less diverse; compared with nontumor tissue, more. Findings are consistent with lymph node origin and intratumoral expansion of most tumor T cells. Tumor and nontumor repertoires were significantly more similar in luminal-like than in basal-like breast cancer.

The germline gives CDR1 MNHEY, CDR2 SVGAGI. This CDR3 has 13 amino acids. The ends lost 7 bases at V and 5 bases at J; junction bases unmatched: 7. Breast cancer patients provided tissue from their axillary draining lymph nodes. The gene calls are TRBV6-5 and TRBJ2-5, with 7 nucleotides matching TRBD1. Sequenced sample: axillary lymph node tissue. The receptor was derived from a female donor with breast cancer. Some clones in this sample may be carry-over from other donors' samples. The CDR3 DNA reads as TGTGCCAGCAAGGGGGCAGGAGGCGAGACCCAGTACTTC. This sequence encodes CASKGAGGETQYF.